This TCR beta chain stems from a study of blood T cell repertoires in COVID-19. Turning to the study itself: Researchers got acute and convalescent COVID-19 samples from the United States, Italy and Spain. Sample material is recorded as cDNA or gDNA derived from T cells, B-cell-depleted T cells, or PBMCs.

Authors' processing steps: Estimation of nucleated cell counts was performed using reference gene primer amplification. The protocol was immunoSEQ multiplex PCR, while the TCRdb copy is restricted to in-frame clones and leaves out a portion. The DNA was the basis for D and trimming; V, J and clone size are from that table. The repertoire holds around 200,000 clones, with under 90% as singletons. V was clipped by 1 base and J by 2 bases, with 6 bases between them. Germline V gene lookup returns CDR1 LGHNA and CDR2 YSLEER. This CDR3 is 15 amino acids long. The chain combines TRBV4-3 with TRBJ2-6, with a weak D call TRBD2 (6 bases). This clonotype originated in a woman of 80 years or more with active or convalescent COVID-19. The sample consisted of peripheral blood. The CDR3 loop is CASSQGGAGANVLTF. The DNA for the CDR3 is TGCGCCAGCAGCCAAGGCGGGGCTGGGGCCAACGTCCTGACTTTC.